This T cell receptor (beta chain) was found in a study of CD8 T cells in ankylosing spondylitis. General observations from the study: Several highly homologous variants made up a TCR beta motif, and this motif appeared characteristic of ankylosing spondylitis blood.

This clonotype was detected many times. The antigen is not known. Germline-derived CDR1 and CDR2 are SGDLS and YYNGEE. CDR3 length: 14 residues. Trimming removed 4 bases from V and 0 bases from J, with 9 bases in between. TCRdb re-derived calls from the 5' RACE reads in MiXCR, one entry per CDR3 protein. Seen here are almost 30,000 distinct CDR3 sequences, 4.5% to 5.5% observed once, and the top ten hold around 1.9%. This receptor was identified in a female donor with ankylosing spondylitis or in good health (not recorded which). The V call is TRBV9, the J call TRBJ2-3; D uncertain. The sample taken for sequencing was blood, either unsorted or a sorted T cell fraction (not recorded which). In DNA, the CDR3 is TGTGCCAGCAGCCTAGACGGTAGCACAGATACGCAGTATTTT. Translating gives CASSLDGSTDTQYF. Full variable domain (rest looked up from reference TRBV9 and TRBJ2-3): DSGVTQTPKHLITATGQRVTLRCSPRSGDLSVYWYQQSLDQGLQFLIQYYNGEERAKGNILERFSAQQFPDLHSELNLSSLELGDSALYFCASSLDGSTDTQYFGPGTRLTVL.